This T cell receptor beta chain emerged from a study of metastatic and nonmetastatic thyroid tumors. Study-level background: Repertoire data that came from the blood and tumor or nodule tissue of malignant and benign thyroid patients were compared. Broader study findings: A significant increase in TCR beta diversity was reportedly seen in malignant thyroid tumors relative to benign nodules, in blood and tumor.

Nobody among the patients had been given any treatment before thyroid surgery. Per the study methods: The authors used CDR3 differences across clinicopathological groups to build a distant-metastasis classifier for papillary thyroid cancer. Via MiXCR, TCRdb re-called the PCR reads. These V and J calls are TCRdb output, not the study's own analysis. The sample gives tens of thousands of clones, roughly 13% of which show up once; more than 9% is in the top ten. This clone was detected ten times or more. Its specificity is not known. V was pared by 2 bases and J by 1 base, with 9 bases of the junction left unmatched. CDR1 is MNHEY, CDR2 SVGAGI, per germline. This CDR3 has 18 residues.

Sequenced material: blood. This sequence originates from a female donor with papillary thyroid cancer or a benign thyroid nodule (not recorded which). Some clones in this sample may be carry-over from other donors' samples. The rearrangement joins TRBV6-5 to TRBJ2-4, with 9 positions matching TRBD1. The DNA for the CDR3 is TGTGCCAGCAGTTACCAATACGGCACAGGGGGCGCCAAAAACATTCAGTACTTC. Protein sequence: CASSYQYGTGGAKNIQYF.